This T cell receptor (beta chain) was sequenced during a study of T cell responses to AZD1222 COVID-19 vaccine. Details on this clone: Distinct nucleotide sequences in the sample also encode this CDR3.

Clones were sequenced by immunoSEQ multiplex PCR, and TCRdb holds only the in-frame ones, with some missing. Altogether about 70,000 clones are present, 65% to 85% being singletons, with the ten largest covering roughly 10%. Per germline, CDR1 SGHNT and CDR2 YYREEE (reference sequence). The CDR3 spans 11 residues. Trimming took 2 bases from V and 4 from J, leaving 3 bases between them. This clonotype was sampled from an adult in good health. The sample in question was peripheral blood, obtained on day 0 of AZD1222 vaccination. The chain is built from TRBV5-4 and TRBJ2-5; D ambiguous. CDR3 region: CASSFRETQYF. CDR3 DNA: TGTGCCAGCAGCTTCAGAGAGACCCAGTACTTC.